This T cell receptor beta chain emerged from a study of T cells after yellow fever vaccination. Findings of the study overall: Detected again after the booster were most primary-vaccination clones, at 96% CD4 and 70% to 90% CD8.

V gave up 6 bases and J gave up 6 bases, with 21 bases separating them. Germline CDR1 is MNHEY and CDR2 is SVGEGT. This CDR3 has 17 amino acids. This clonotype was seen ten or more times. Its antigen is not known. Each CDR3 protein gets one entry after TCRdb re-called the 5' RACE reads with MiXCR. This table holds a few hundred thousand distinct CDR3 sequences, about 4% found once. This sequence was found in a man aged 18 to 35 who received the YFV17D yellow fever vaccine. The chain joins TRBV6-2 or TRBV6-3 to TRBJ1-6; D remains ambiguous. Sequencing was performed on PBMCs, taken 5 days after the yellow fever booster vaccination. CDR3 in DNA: TGTGCCAGCAGCCCCCCACCAGGCAGGCGACGTAATTCACCCCTCCACTTT. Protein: CASSPPPGRRRNSPLHF.